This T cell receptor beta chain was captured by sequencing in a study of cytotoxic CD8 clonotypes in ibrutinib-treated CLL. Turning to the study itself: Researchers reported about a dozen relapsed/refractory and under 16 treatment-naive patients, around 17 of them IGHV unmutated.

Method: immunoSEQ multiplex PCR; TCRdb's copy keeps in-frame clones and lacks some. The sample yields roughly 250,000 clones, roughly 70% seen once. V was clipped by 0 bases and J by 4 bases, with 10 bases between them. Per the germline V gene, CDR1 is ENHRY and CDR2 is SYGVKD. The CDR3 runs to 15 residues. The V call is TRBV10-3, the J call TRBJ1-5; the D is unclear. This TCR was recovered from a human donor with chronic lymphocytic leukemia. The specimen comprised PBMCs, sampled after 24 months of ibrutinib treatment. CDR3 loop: CAISESVQSNQPQHF. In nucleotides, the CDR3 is TGTGCCATCAGTGAGTCTGTACAGTCAAATCAGCCCCAGCATTTT.